This T cell receptor (beta chain) emerged from a study of blood T cell repertoires in COVID-19. Sequenced by immunoSEQ multiplex PCR; TCRdb stores in-frame clones only, minus some. This table holds 180,000 or so clones, roughly 81% found once. This clone was picked up a small number of times. Trimming took 6 bases from V and 7 from J, leaving 10 bases between them. The germline CDR1 and CDR2 sequences are MDHEN and SYDVKM. The CDR3 is made up of 11 amino acids. This clonotype was sampled from a woman of 80 years or more with acute or convalescent COVID-19. The rearrangement joins TRBV28 to TRBJ2-7, with D hard to call. The sample was peripheral blood. The CDR3 sequence is CASSPAREQYF. DNA of the CDR3: TGTGCCAGCAGCCCTGCACGGGAGCAGTACTTC. Full variable domain (rest looked up from reference TRBV28 and TRBJ2-7): DVKVTQSSRYLVKRTGEKVFLECVQDMDHENMFWYRQDPGLGLRLIYFSYDVKMKEKGDIPEGYSVSREKKERFSLILESASTNQTSMYLCASSPAREQYFGPGTRLTVT.